These 15 T cell receptor beta chains share one sample of origin, sequenced in a study of blood T cells in healthy people across ages. Sample-barcoded 5' priming and a J-beta primer mix drove a second PCR of about 6 to 12 cycles. MiXCR, applied by TCRdb to the 5' RACE reads, yields one record per CDR3 protein. The repertoire consists of 550,000 to 800,000 distinct CDR3 sequences, with around 20% occurring once and the leading ten covering approximately 3.7%. What was sequenced was blood. These receptor sequences come from a man aged 70 or older in good health.

This chain connects TRBV7-2 to TRBJ2-7; the D call may be TRBD1 or TRBD2 (5 bases each). The length of the CDR3 is 14 residues. CDR1 SGHTA and CDR2 FQGNSA come from the germline V gene. The V and J ends lost 2 bases and 3 bases respectively, with 11 bases between them. CDR3 bases: TGTGCCAGCAGCTTATACCCAGGGAGCTACGAGCAGTACTTC. Translating it yields CASSLYPGSYEQYF.

This clonotype was detected many times. This chain connects TRBV29-1 to TRBJ2-1, with 7 bases lining up with TRBD2. This CDR3 has 12 residues. The trim removed 7 bases at V and 4 bases at J, leaving 4 bases unmatched. Germline V gene data show CDR1 as SQVTM and CDR2 as ANQGSEA. The CDR3 protein is CSGWEGYNEQFF. The DNA for the CDR3 is TGCAGCGGATGGGAGGGATACAATGAGCAGTTCTTC.

This clonotype was detected only once. The rearrangement joins TRBV10-3 to TRBJ1-1; TRBD1 agrees at 8 bases. CDR1 and CDR2 from the germline V gene are ENHRY and SYGVKD. J gave up 1 base and V 8 bases, and 6 bases lay outside the gene matches. CDR3 length: 14 amino acids. In DNA, the CDR3 is TGTGCCATCGGGGGAGGGACAGGGAACACTGAAGCTTTCTTT. This gives the protein CAIGGGTGNTEAFF.

The rearrangement uses TRBV15 and TRBJ1-2; the D is unclear. The V gene lost 3 bases and the J gene lost 2 bases, with 10 bases spanning the gap. The CDR3 covers 14 residues. Germline assignment: CDR1 LNHNV and CDR2 YYDKDF (reference sequence). The CDR3 here is CATSRNSLNYGYTF. The CDR3 nucleotides are TGTGCCACCAGCAGGAACAGCCTAAACTATGGCTACACCTTC.

This clonotype was found many times. The V and J genes are TRBV5-1 and TRBJ1-3; D is uncertain. Trimming pared 2 bases from V and 0 bases from J, leaving 3 bases between. The CDR3 is 13 amino acids. Germline CDR1 and CDR2: SGHRS and YFSETQ. The chain's CDR3 is CASSLGSGNTIYF. CDR3 nucleotides: TGCGCCAGCAGCTTAGGCTCTGGAAACACCATATATTTT.

V usage is TRBV21-1 and J usage is TRBJ2-5; TRBD1, as called in the table, went unchecked against the DNA. TRBV21-1 has pseudogene status. There are 14 residues in the CDR3. In DNA form, the CDR3 reads TGTGCCAGGAGAATCAGGGACAGGACCTACCAGCAGTACTTC. This gives the protein CARRIRDRTYQQYF.

The rearrangement joins TRBV7-2 to TRBJ2-5, with D unclear. Looked up from germline, CDR1 is SGHTA and CDR2 is FQGNSA. Trimming removed 3 bases at V and 4 bases at J, with 9 bases between. The CDR3 is 13 amino acids. The CDR3 here is CASSFLPRETQYF. As DNA, the CDR3 is TGTGCCAGCAGCTTTTTACCCAGAGAGACCCAGTACTTC. The variable domain in full, completed from reference TRBV7-2 and TRBJ2-5, reads GAGVSQSPSNKVTEKGKDVELRCDPISGHTALYWYRQSLGQGLEFLIYFQGNSAPDKSGLPSDRFSAERTGGSVSTLTIQRTQQEDSAVYLCASSFLPRETQYFGPGTRLLVL.

This clonotype was seen a handful of times. The chain uses TRBV5-1 and TRBJ2-7, with D tentatively TRBD1 (6 bases). Germline V gene sequence: CDR1 SGHRS, CDR2 YFSETQ. The CDR3 totals 14 residues. The V end lost 1 base, the J end lost 2 bases, and 10 bases lay between the germline ends. The CDR3: CASSLTEGAYEQYF. The DNA for the CDR3 is TGCGCCAGCAGCTTGACAGAGGGGGCCTACGAGCAGTACTTC. Looking up the rest from reference TRBV5-1 and TRBJ2-7 gives the full variable domain: KAGVTQTPRYLIKTRGQQVTLSCSPISGHRSVSWYQQTPGQGLQFLFEYFSETQRNKGNFPGRFSGRQFSNSRSEMNVSTLELGDSALYLCASSLTEGAYEQYFGPGTRLTVT.

The chain has TRBV7-9 and TRBJ2-1; 8 bases agree with TRBD1. The junction had 7 bases not matched to a gene; V was cut back by 5 bases and J by 4 bases. The CDR3 consists of 15 residues. CDR1 is SEHNR and CDR2 is FQNEAQ in the germline V gene (reference sequence). The CDR3 DNA is TGTGCCAGCAGCACACAGGGGGTGAGATACAATGAGCAGTTCTTC. As protein: CASSTQGVRYNEQFF.

The V gene is TRBV4-3, the J gene TRBJ2-5; D is uncertain. The DNA end is a closer match to TRBJ2-1, so the J assignment may be wrong. The CDR3 length is 15 residues. Germline V gene sequence: CDR1 LGHNA, CDR2 YSLEER. CDR3: CASSQDAIGFNEQFF. The CDR3 DNA reads as TGCGCCAGCAGCCAAGATGCTATAGGATTCAATGAGCAGTTCTTC.

This chain uses TRBV6-1 with TRBJ2-5; D uncertain. The V gene lost 2 bases and the J gene lost 1 base, with 14 bases spanning the gap. The CDR3 is made up of 16 amino acids. The germline CDR1 and CDR2 sequences are MNHNS and SASEGT. The CDR3 DNA reads as TGTGCCAGCAGTGAAAGGGTATCCTCCTTCCAAGAGACCCAGTACTTC. Residues: CASSERVSSFQETQYF.

The chain has TRBV5-4 and TRBJ2-3, with D hard to call. Germline values: CDR1 SGHNT, CDR2 YYREEE (reference sequence). The CDR3 spans 15 residues. Trimming shortened V by 4 bases and J by 4 bases, and 16 bases separated the two germline ends. The CDR3 DNA is TGTGCCAGCAGCAATGGTATCATTAAGGCAGATACGCAGTATTTT. Its protein is CASSNGIIKADTQYF.

The chain has TRBV7-9 and TRBJ2-3, with TRBD1 matching 10 bases. Germline-derived CDR1 and CDR2 are SEHNR and FQNEAQ (reference sequence). CDR3 length: 15 amino acids. The V and J ends lost 5 bases and 2 bases, in that order; junction bases with no gene match: 4. This CDR3 is CASSMGQGNTDTQYF. The DNA of the CDR3 is TGTGCCAGCAGCATGGGACAGGGGAACACAGATACGCAGTATTTT.

The table lists this clonotype with many counts. The chain is built from TRBV2 and TRBJ1-5; a weak D match, TRBD1 (5 bases). Germline V gene sequence: CDR1 SNHLY, CDR2 FYNNEI. V lost 6 bases, J lost 1 base, and 7 bases lay in between. The CDR3 is made up of 13 amino acids. CDR3 DNA: TGTGCCAGCAGCCGGGACAGCAATCAGCCCCAGCATTTT. It yields the protein CASSRDSNQPQHF. Together with reference TRBV2 and TRBJ1-5, the CDR3 gives the full variable domain: EPEVTQTPSHQVTQMGQEVILRCVPISNHLYFYWYRQILGQKVEFLVSFYNNEISEKSEIFDDQFSVERPDGSNFTLKIRSTKLEDSAMYFCASSRDSNQPQHFGDGTRLSIL.

This clonotype was seen a few times. The J gene is TRBJ2-4, the V gene TRBV6-2 or TRBV6-3, with TRBD2 matching 7 bases. V dropped 4 bases and J dropped 3; count of bases not matched to a gene: 12. The CDR3 sequence is 17 residues long. Germline-derived CDR1 and CDR2 are MNHEY and SVGEGT. CDR3 loop: CASSSGMGGRVKNIQYF. The CDR3 nucleotides read TGTGCCAGCAGTTCCGGTATGGGCGGGAGAGTCAAAAACATTCAGTACTTC.